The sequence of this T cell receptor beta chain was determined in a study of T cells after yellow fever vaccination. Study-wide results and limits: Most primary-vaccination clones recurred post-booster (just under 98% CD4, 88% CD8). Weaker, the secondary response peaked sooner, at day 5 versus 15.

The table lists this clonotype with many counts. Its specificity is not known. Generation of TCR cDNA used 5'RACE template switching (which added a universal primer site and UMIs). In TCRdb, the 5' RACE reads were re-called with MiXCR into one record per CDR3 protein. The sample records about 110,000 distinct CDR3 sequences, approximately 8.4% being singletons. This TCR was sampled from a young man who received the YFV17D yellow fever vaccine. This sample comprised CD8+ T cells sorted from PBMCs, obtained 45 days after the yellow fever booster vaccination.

The CDR3 loop is CASREDRDEQYF. CDR3 coding DNA: TGTGCCAGCAGGGAAGACAGGGACGAGCAGTACTTC. This chain joins TRBV12-3 or TRBV12-4 and TRBJ2-7; TRBD1 matches at 7 bases. CDR3 length: 12 residues. V lost 6 bases to trimming and J lost 5 bases; unmatched junction nucleotides: 4.